Each of the 12 T cell receptor beta chains below was sequenced from the same sample in a study of OX40 agonist ivuxolimab in advanced cancers. Profiled with immunoSEQ multiplex PCR; TCRdb holds only in-frame clones, not every one. The sample records about 78,000 clones, almost 85% being singletons. Source: CD4+ or CD8+ T cells sorted from blood, taken in a trial of the OX40 agonist ivuxolimab. These receptor sequences come from an adult with an advanced solid tumor such as melanoma, head and neck, liver or kidney cancer.

This clone was seen a single time. The chain is built from TRBV9 and TRBJ2-3, with 7 bases aligning to TRBD1. Germline CDR1 and CDR2: SGDLS and YYNGEE. The CDR3 is 16 residues long. J gave up 2 bases and V 2 bases, and 8 bases lay outside the gene matches. The CDR3 region has the DNA TGTGCCAGCAGCGTCACCGACAGGGTCATCACAGATACGCAGTATTTT. Encoded protein: CASSVTDRVITDTQYF.

V is TRBV18 and J is TRBJ2-7; D could derive from TRBD1 or TRBD2 (5 bases each). The CDR3 length is 14 residues. Trimming left V 0 bases short and J 5 bases short, with 11 bases between. The V gene's germline CDR1 is KGHSH and CDR2 LQKENI. CDR3: CASSPPRGAHEQYF. CDR3 nucleotide sequence: TGTGCCAGCTCACCACCGAGAGGGGCCCACGAGCAGTACTTC.

The chain uses TRBV6-5 and TRBJ2-7; D uncertain. Germline CDR1 is MNHEY and CDR2 is SVGAGI. V dropped 0 bases and J dropped 1 base, with 4 bases sitting between them. The CDR3 is 13 residues long. This chain's CDR3 is CASSYSTSYEQYF. The CDR3 DNA follows: TGTGCCAGCAGTTACTCGACGTCCTACGAGCAGTACTTC.

This sequence joins TRBV6-6 and TRBJ1-2; 8 bases align to TRBD1. The V gene's germline CDR1 is MNHNY and CDR2 SVGAGI (reference sequence). V shed 5 bases, J shed 3 bases, and the junction held 2 bases outside the gene matches. This CDR3 contains 13 residues. The CDR3 region has the DNA TGTGCCAGCAGTCCACAGGGGGACTATGGCTACACCTTC. Amino acids: CASSPQGDYGYTF.

This chain connects TRBV19 to TRBJ1-2; 7 bases line up with TRBD1. From germline, CDR1 is LNHDA and CDR2 SQIVND (reference sequence). Trimming removed 7 bases from V and 7 bases from J; junction bases left unmatched: 12. The CDR3 is 14 amino acids. For the CDR3, the DNA is TGTGCCAGTACCCCCGTCGACAGGGTAGGTGGCTACACCTTC. This sequence encodes CASTPVDRVGGYTF.

The chain combines TRBV7-9 with TRBJ2-5; 9 bases are shared with TRBD2. The CDR3 is made up of 18 amino acids. V was pared by 3 bases and J by 2 bases, with 13 bases of the junction left unmatched. Germline CDR1 is SEHNR and CDR2 is FQNEAQ (reference sequence). This chain's CDR3 is CASSFRSIAGGGQETQYF. As DNA, the CDR3 is TGTGCCAGCAGCTTTAGGTCAATCGCGGGAGGGGGTCAAGAGACCCAGTACTTC.

The chain links TRBV19 to TRBJ1-1; D is ambiguous. V was pared by 2 bases and J by 6 bases, with 19 bases between. This CDR3 has 16 amino acids. Germline V lookup: CDR1 LNHDA, CDR2 SQIVND (reference sequence). The CDR3 DNA reads as TGTGCCAGTAGTATATTTCCCCGGACGGTGGTCTCTGAAGCTTTCTTT. This sequence encodes CASSIFPRTVVSEAFF.

DNA for the CDR3: TGTGCCAGCACGCCTGGTTACAGGGACACTGAAGCTTTCTTT. Translating it yields CASTPGYRDTEAFF. This chain links TRBV6-1 with TRBJ1-1; the D gene is possibly TRBD1 (6 bases). V was trimmed by 7 bases and J by 3 bases, leaving 15 bases between them. Per the germline V gene, CDR1 is MNHNS and CDR2 is SASEGT. This CDR3 comprises 14 residues.

The V gene is TRBV28, the J gene TRBJ1-2; D is ambiguous. The CDR3 spans 15 residues. Trimming removed 6 bases at V and 4 bases at J, with 18 bases between. Germline V lookup: CDR1 MDHEN, CDR2 SYDVKM. The CDR3 DNA follows: TGTGCCAGCAGGGGTGCGGCAGGAGCGTCCTATGGCTACACCTTC. This encodes CASRGAAGASYGYTF.

This clone was seen once. The chain links TRBV25-1 to TRBJ1-4; D remains unclear. Trimming took 5 bases from V and 7 from J, leaving 11 bases between them. Germline CDR1 MGHDK, CDR2 SYGVNS. The CDR3 has 13 amino acids. Here the CDR3 DNA reads TGTGCCAGCAGTCTGGGAGGGATTGAAAAACTGTTTTTT. The encoded protein is CASSLGGIEKLFF.

The rearrangement uses TRBV7-8 and TRBJ2-7; a weak D match, TRBD1 (6 bases). The length of the CDR3 is 15 residues. Trimming left V 2 bases short and J 3 bases short, with 14 bases between. Looked up from germline, CDR1 is SGHVS and CDR2 is FQNEAQ. CDR3 sequence: CASSLQGMSGYEQYF. The CDR3 DNA reads as TGTGCCAGCAGCTTACAGGGGATGTCCGGCTACGAGCAGTACTTC.

This clone was seen more than once but under ten times. V gene TRBV6-5 combines with J gene TRBJ1-1; TRBD1 matches 8 bases. Germline V gene sequence: CDR1 MNHEY, CDR2 SVGAGI. This CDR3 has 14 amino acids. The V and J ends lost 7 bases and 2 bases, in that order; junction bases with no gene match: 6. In DNA form, the CDR3 reads TGTGCCAGCACCACGACAGGGGCAAACACTGAAGCTTTCTTT. It translates to CASTTTGANTEAFF.